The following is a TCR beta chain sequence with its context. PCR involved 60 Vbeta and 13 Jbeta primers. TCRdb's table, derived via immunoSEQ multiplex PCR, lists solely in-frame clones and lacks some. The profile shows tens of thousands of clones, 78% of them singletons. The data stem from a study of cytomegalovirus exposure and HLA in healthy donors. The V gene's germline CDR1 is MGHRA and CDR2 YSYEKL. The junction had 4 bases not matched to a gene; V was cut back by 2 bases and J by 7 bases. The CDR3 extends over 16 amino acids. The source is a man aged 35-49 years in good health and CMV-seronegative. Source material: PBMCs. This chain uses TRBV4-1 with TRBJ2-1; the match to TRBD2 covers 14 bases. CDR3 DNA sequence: TGCGCCAGCAGCCAAACAAGGACTAGCGGGGGGAATGAGCAGTTCTTC. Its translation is CASSQTRTSGGNEQFF.